A selection of T cell receptor beta chains follows, all from one sample in a study of human T cells and chemical hapten exposure. TCRdb independently ran MiXCR on the RACE reads; one entry per CDR3 protein. This sample yields 90,000 to 120,000 distinct CDR3 sequences, of which roughly 11% are seen a single time; under 4.5% belongs to the top ten. The source material was whole blood, sampled in connection with sensitization to the hapten diphenylcyclopropenone (DPC). The receptors were sampled from a woman aged 40 to 50 with alopecia areata. Some clones in this sample may be carry-over from other donors' samples. The CDR3 runs from the conserved cysteine through the conserved F or W. D genes are given only for firm matches. Only some rows state a clone size, as once, few, many or a class for expanded clones.

>TRBJ2-7|TRBV20-1|.|TRBD1
TGCAGTGTTGGGACAGGTCTGAGTGGGCAGTACTTC
CSVGTGLSGQYF
>TRBJ1-2|TRBV6-5|many|.
TGTGCCAGCACTAAACAGGGTCCCGCTATAGGCTACACCTTC
CASTKQGPAIGYTF
>TRBJ2-1|TRBV4-3|many|.
TGCGCCAGCAGCCAAGTCCCCCCTCCCGCTAACAATGAGCAGTTCTTC
CASSQVPPPANNEQFF
>TRBJ1-2|TRBV20-1|many|.
TGCAGTGCAACGGGCCCCACAGGGAAATACTATGGCTACACCTTC
CSATGPTGKYYGYTF
>TRBJ2-2|TRBV7-2|many|TRBD2
TGTGCCAGCAGCCTCCCCGGCGGGGGGATCACCGGGGAGCTGTTTTTT
CASSLPGGGITGELFF
>TRBJ1-1|TRBV19|.|.
TGTGCCAGTAGTATACGTCCGGGAATGAACACTGAAGCTTTCTTT
CASSIRPGMNTEAFF
>TRBJ2-7|TRBV9|.|TRBD1
TGTGCCAGCAGCCAAGGGACAGGGACCTACGAGCAGTACTTC
CASSQGTGTYEQYF
>TRBJ1-6|TRBV28|few|.
TGTGCCAGCAGTTTAGGGGGGTCGTATAATTCACCCCTCCACTTT
CASSLGGSYNSPLHF
>TRBJ1-4|TRBV18|.|.
TGTGCCAGCTCACTCAGGCGCGGGGAGACTAATGAAAAACTGTTTTTT
CASSLRRGETNEKLFF
>TRBJ1-1|TRBV3-1|many|.
TGTGCCAGCAGCGAAAGGCGGGGGCAGACTGAAGCTTTCTTT
CASSERRGQTEAFF